This T cell receptor beta chain appears in the sequencing data of a study of cytomegalovirus exposure and HLA in healthy donors. A remark on this clone: Antigen: not known.

General study findings and limits: In a later analysis, HLA-C alleles had the fewest associated TCRs, DRB1 alleles the most. The presence/absence work took it that sequencing depth was about the same across donors.

J lost 3 bases, V lost 5 bases, and 3 bases had no gene match. CDR3 length: 14 amino acids. CDR1 is SGHNT and CDR2 is YENEEA in the germline V gene. Participants comprised healthy donors of bone marrow. Use of 60 Vbeta and 13 Jbeta primers characterized the PCR. Clones were read by immunoSEQ multiplex PCR, and TCRdb kept only the in-frame ones, dropping some. The sample consists of approximately 280,000 clones, roughly 90% of them appearing once. Sequences were obtained from PBMCs. The chain links TRBV11-3 to TRBJ2-7; 11 nucleotides match TRBD1. The TCR was taken from a woman aged 18 to 35 in good health and CMV-seronegative. CDR3 DNA: TGTGCCAGCAGCCCCGGGACAGGGGGCTACGAGCAGTACTTC. Protein: CASSPGTGGYEQYF.